This T cell receptor beta chain originates from a study of Graves' ophthalmopathy and Graves' hyperthyroidism. General study points: A classifier, a 13-signature model, separated ophthalmopathy from stable hyperthyroidism with approximately 87% sensitivity and approximately 81% specificity.

TCR beta CDR3 amplification used RNA transcripts. The library came from an HTBI-primed first-round RT-PCR and a second-round multiplex PCR. TCRdb ran MiXCR on the multiplex PCR reads and lists one entry per CDR3 protein. Among over a million distinct CDR3 sequences, 35% to 40% were seen once, and the ten largest hold roughly 10%. Aged 18 to 65, hyperthyroidism patients had been newly diagnosed, with under 2 months' duration. None of the included patients had other autoimmune diseases, uncontrolled infections, pregnancy or lactation, as these led to exclusion. The table lists this clonotype with a count of one. The antigen is undetermined. V was trimmed by 9 bases and J by 1 base, leaving 25 bases between them. Germline loops: CDR1 SEHNR, CDR2 FQNEAQ (reference sequence). This CDR3 contains 17 residues.

The source of this sequence is an adult man with Graves' hyperthyroidism. The V and J genes are TRBV7-9 and TRBJ2-7; the D gene is possibly TRBD1 (5 bases). The sample was peripheral blood or thyroid tissue (not recorded which). In DNA form, the CDR3 reads TGTGCCAGTCAGCGCCCCTCAGGACACCTTCTATCCTACGAGCAGTACTTC. It codes for CASQRPSGHLLSYEQYF.